What follows are 23 T cell receptor beta chains derived from one specimen sequenced in a study of patients and donors after allogeneic stem cell transplantation (dated by TCRdb to 2019 to 2021). The method was RT-PCR. Instrument used: NextSeq 550. TCRdb handled the public reads itself, with Q25 trimming in fastp and clone calling in MiXCR, and kept productive beta chains. Rows merge per CDR3 protein into single entries with the most common DNA and genes. The sample data list hundreds of thousands of distinct CDR3 sequences, and around 41% of these were observed just once. Of the sample, roughly 10% is held by the ten largest clones. The sample consisted of blood, either unsorted or a sorted T cell fraction (not recorded which). These receptors were collected from a human donor who was either an allogeneic HSCT recipient or a stem cell or donor lymphocyte infusion donor (not recorded which). It is not recorded whose cells these are; they may come from a transplant donor.

The chain joins TRBV7-9 to TRBJ1-2, with 7 bases that match TRBD1. The CDR3 runs 15 residues. V was pared by 4 bases and J by 0 bases, with 5 bases of the junction left unmatched. Germline V gene data show CDR1 as SEHNR and CDR2 as FQNEAQ (reference sequence). The CDR3 protein is CASSSWTGANYGYTF. CDR3 nucleotides: TGTGCCAGCAGCTCTTGGACAGGAGCTAACTATGGCTACACCTTC.

This chain uses TRBV28 with TRBJ1-1; D gene uncertain. Trimming removed 5 bases at V and 7 bases at J, with 11 bases between. Germline lookup yields CDR1 MDHEN and CDR2 SYDVKM. The CDR3 loop spans 12 amino acids. This CDR3 reads CASSTAKVEAFF. In nucleotides, the CDR3 is TGTGCCAGCAGTACCGCTAAGGTTGAAGCTTTCTTT.

This clonotype was detected only a few times. The V call is TRBV5-1, the J call TRBJ1-2; 10 bases match TRBD1. Losses at the gene ends were 4 bases for V and 5 bases for J; bases not matched to a gene: 17. This CDR3 has 18 amino acids. From germline, CDR1 is SGHRS and CDR2 YFSETQ. CDR3 nucleotide sequence: TGCGCCAGCAGCCCCCTGCCGGGACAGGGGCCAAAGGGGTATGGCTACACCTTC. It codes for CASSPLPGQGPKGYGYTF.

The chain recombines TRBV5-1 with TRBJ2-5, with TRBD2 identical over 10 bases. The CDR3 has 15 residues. Losses at the gene ends were 0 bases for V and 4 bases for J; bases not matched to a gene: 3. Germline assignment: CDR1 SGHRS and CDR2 YFSETQ. CDR3 coding DNA: TGCGCCAGCAGCTTGGGACTAGCGGGTCCAGAGACCCAGTACTTC. Its translation: CASSLGLAGPETQYF. The variable domain in full, with the rest retrieved from reference TRBV5-1 and TRBJ2-5, is KAGVTQTPRYLIKTRGQQVTLSCSPISGHRSVSWYQQTPGQGLQFLFEYFSETQRNKGNFPGRFSGRQFSNSRSEMNVSTLELGDSALYLCASSLGLAGPETQYFGPGTRLLVL.

In this sample, this clonotype turned up many times. The V gene is TRBV12-3 or TRBV12-4, the J gene TRBJ1-5, with D maybe TRBD1 (6 bases). V was trimmed by 8 bases and J by 2 bases, leaving 13 bases between them. The CDR3 has 14 amino acids. This CDR3 reads CASRGGQGNQPQHF. The DNA for the CDR3 is TGTGCCAGCCGGGGGGGACAAGGCAATCAGCCCCAGCATTTT.

In its sample, this clonotype was seen a few times. V gene TRBV10-3 combines with J gene TRBJ1-5; D is perhaps TRBD1 (6 bases). V lost 10 bases, J lost 5 bases, and 9 bases lay in between. Germline CDR1 reads ENHRY; CDR2 reads SYGVKD. The CDR3 spans 11 residues. The CDR3 loop is CATGTYQPQHF. Written as DNA, the CDR3 is TGTGCCACTGGGACATATCAGCCCCAGCATTTT.

V gene TRBV3-1 combines with J gene TRBJ2-7; D is uncertain. Germline V lookup: CDR1 LGHDT, CDR2 YNNKEL (reference sequence). V was shortened by 0 bases and J by 3 bases, with 6 bases between the two germline ends. CDR3 length equals 13 residues. CDR3 sequence reads: CASSQDWHYEQYF. The CDR3 region has the DNA TGTGCCAGCAGCCAAGATTGGCACTACGAGCAGTACTTC.

This clonotype was counted only a few times. The rearrangement links TRBV7-9 to TRBJ1-4; D might be TRBD1 (6 bases). Germline lookup yields CDR1 SEHNR and CDR2 FQNEAQ (reference sequence). This CDR3 has 15 residues. V was trimmed by 3 bases and J by 0 bases, leaving 8 bases between them. The chain's CDR3 is CASSLRTATNEKLFF. DNA for the CDR3: TGTGCCAGCAGCTTGAGGACAGCAACTAATGAAAAACTGTTTTTT.

This clonotype was detected only a few times. The chain uses TRBV5-6 and TRBJ2-2, with a possible D match to TRBD2 (7 bases). Germline CDR1 and CDR2: SGHDT and YYEEEE. The germline V and J ends were trimmed by 4 bases and 2 bases, with 18 bases remaining between them. There are 17 residues in the CDR3. CDR3 DNA sequence: TGTGCCAGCAGCCCGTCGGGGGGACACCCCAACACCGGGGAGCTGTTTTTT. The encoded protein is CASSPSGGHPNTGELFF.

The chain uses TRBV5-1 and TRBJ1-5; TRBD1 aligns across 8 bases. CDR1 and CDR2 (germline): SGHRS, YFSETQ. V was pared by 0 bases and J by 9 bases, with 8 bases of the junction left unmatched. CDR3 length equals 15 residues. Written as DNA, the CDR3 is TGCGCCAGCAGCTTGGCAGGGGGCCCAGGTTGGCCCCAGCATTTT. Protein sequence: CASSLAGGPGWPQHF.

The chain employs TRBV12-3 or TRBV12-4 and TRBJ2-1, with D hard to call. The V and J ends lost 6 bases and 8 bases respectively, with 11 bases between them. CDR3 length: 12 residues. The chain's CDR3 is CASSPDIHEQFF. DNA for the CDR3: TGTGCCAGCAGCCCCGACATTCATGAGCAGTTCTTC.

V gene TRBV5-1 combines with J gene TRBJ2-5, with TRBD1 matching 7 bases. Germline CDR1 is SGHRS and CDR2 is YFSETQ. V shed 4 bases and J 2 bases; nucleotides not matched to a gene: 5. The CDR3 consists of 14 residues. The CDR3 loop reads CASSPDRTQETQYF. DNA of the CDR3: TGCGCCAGCAGCCCGGACAGGACTCAAGAGACCCAGTACTTC.

This clonotype was detected a few times. The chain links TRBV5-1 to TRBJ1-1, with D perhaps TRBD1 (5 bases). This CDR3 has 14 amino acids. Trimming removed 0 bases at V and 4 bases at J, with 10 bases between. Germline-derived CDR1 and CDR2 are SGHRS and YFSETQ. CDR3 amino acids: CASSLEGQGTEAFF. CDR3 in DNA: TGCGCCAGCAGCTTGGAGGGGCAAGGCACTGAAGCTTTCTTT.

This clonotype showed up just a few times. The chain joins TRBV10-3 to TRBJ1-1; 7 nucleotides line up with TRBD1. The length of the CDR3 is 15 residues. Looked up from germline, CDR1 is ENHRY and CDR2 is SYGVKD. J lost 5 bases, V lost 0 bases, and 6 bases had no gene match. Here the CDR3 DNA reads TGTGCCATCAGTGAGTCCCGACAGGGAGGGACTGAAGCTTTCTTT. It is translated as CAISESRQGGTEAFF.

This rearrangement joins TRBV12-3 or TRBV12-4 to TRBJ2-1, with 7 bases identical to TRBD2. V lost 5 bases to trimming and J lost 2 bases; unmatched junction nucleotides: 6. This CDR3 is built from 15 residues. The CDR3 sequence is CASSRTGTTYNEQFF. In nucleotides, the CDR3 is TGTGCCAGCAGTCGCACCGGGACTACCTACAATGAGCAGTTCTTC.

The V gene is TRBV4-3, the J gene TRBJ1-5; TRBD1 might be the D (6 bases). Germline CDR1 reads LGHNA; CDR2 reads YSLEER. V lost 3 bases and J lost 7, with 13 bases in between. The CDR3 extends over 14 amino acids. As DNA, the CDR3 is TGCGCCAGCAGCCATTACAGGGCGGGCCAGCCCCAGCATTTT. Its translation is CASSHYRAGQPQHF.

This sequence joins TRBV4-1 and TRBJ2-7; D might be TRBD1 (5 bases). V gave up 0 bases and J gave up 3 bases, with 9 bases separating them. The CDR3 loop spans 14 amino acids. CDR1 is MGHRA, CDR2 YSYEKL, per germline. The CDR3 reads CASSQEPGIYEQYF. CDR3 bases: TGCGCCAGCAGCCAAGAGCCAGGGATCTACGAGCAGTACTTC.

The V and J genes are TRBV9 and TRBJ2-3; possibly TRBD1 or TRBD2 for D (5 bases each). The CDR3 spans 12 residues. Germline V lookup: CDR1 SGDLS, CDR2 YYNGEE. Trimming stripped 4 bases from V and 9 bases from J, with 12 bases between. The DNA for the CDR3 is TGTGCCAGCAGCACCGCTTGGGGGACGCAGTATTTT. Its protein product is CASSTAWGTQYF.

This clonotype was picked up a small number of times. CDR3: CSVVDTNTEAFF. The CDR3 coding sequence is TGCAGCGTTGTTGATACGAACACTGAAGCTTTCTTT. The chain carries TRBV29-1 and TRBJ1-1; no clear D gene. In germline, CDR1 is SQVTM, CDR2 ANQGSEA. CDR3 length: 12 residues. V dropped 4 bases and J dropped 1 base, with 7 bases sitting between them.

This clonotype was seen only a few times. The rearrangement links TRBV5-5 to TRBJ1-5; D may be TRBD1 (6 bases). This CDR3 is 14 amino acids long. Germline CDR1 SGHKS, CDR2 YYEKEE (reference sequence). The germline V and J ends were trimmed by 4 bases and 5 bases, with 13 bases remaining between them. The CDR3 reads CASSIGGADQPQHF. CDR3 nucleotide sequence: TGTGCCAGCAGCATTGGGGGGGCTGATCAGCCCCAGCATTTT.

V is TRBV7-6 and J is TRBJ1-6; D unresolved. The V end lost 0 bases, the J end lost 5 bases, and 5 bases lay between the germline ends. CDR1 and CDR2 from the germline V gene are SGHVS and FNYEAQ. CDR3 length: 14 residues. The CDR3 coding sequence is TGTGCCAGCAGCTTAGCGCCGGATAATTCACCCCTCCACTTT. Its protein is CASSLAPDNSPLHF.

This clonotype has more than one count but fewer than ten. The J gene is TRBJ1-4, the V gene TRBV28; 7 bases are a match to TRBD1. Trimming took 4 bases from V and 3 from J; bases not matched to a gene: 8. The CDR3 loop spans 16 amino acids. Germline V gene lookup returns CDR1 MDHEN and CDR2 SYDVKM. The CDR3 DNA reads as TGTGCCAGCAGTTCGACTTACAGGGGTGCTAATGAAAAACTGTTTTTT. Its translation is CASSSTYRGANEKLFF. Full variable domain (remainder filled in from reference TRBV28 and TRBJ1-4): DVKVTQSSRYLVKRTGEKVFLECVQDMDHENMFWYRQDPGLGLRLIYFSYDVKMKEKGDIPEGYSVSREKKERFSLILESASTNQTSMYLCASSSTYRGANEKLFFGSGTQLSVL.

The chain joins TRBV9 to TRBJ2-7; D tentatively reads TRBD1 or TRBD2 (5 bases each). Germline assignment: CDR1 SGDLS and CDR2 YYNGEE. Trimming stripped 7 bases from V and 6 bases from J, with 17 bases between. This CDR3 has 13 residues. The CDR3 DNA follows: TGTGCCAGCGGACTCCTTGAGGGGTCCGAGCAGTACTTC. Protein: CASGLLEGSEQYF. Drawing the rest from reference TRBV9 and TRBJ2-7, the complete variable domain is DSGVTQTPKHLITATGQRVTLRCSPRSGDLSVYWYQQSLDQGLQFLIQYYNGEERAKGNILERFSAQQFPDLHSELNLSSLELGDSALYFCASGLLEGSEQYFGPGTRLTVT.